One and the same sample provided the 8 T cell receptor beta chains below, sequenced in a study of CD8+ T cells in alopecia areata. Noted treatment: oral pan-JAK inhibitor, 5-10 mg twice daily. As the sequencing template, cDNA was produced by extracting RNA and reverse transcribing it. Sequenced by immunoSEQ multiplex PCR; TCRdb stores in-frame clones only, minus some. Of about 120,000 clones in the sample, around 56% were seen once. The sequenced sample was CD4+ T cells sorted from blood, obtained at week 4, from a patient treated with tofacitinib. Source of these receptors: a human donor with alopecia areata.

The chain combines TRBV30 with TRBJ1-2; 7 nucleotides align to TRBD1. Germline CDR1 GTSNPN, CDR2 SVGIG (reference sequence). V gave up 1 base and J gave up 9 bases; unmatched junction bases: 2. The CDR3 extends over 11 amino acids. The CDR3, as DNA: TGTGCCTGGAGTGGGGGACAGCGCTACACCTTC. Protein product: CAWSGGQRYTF.

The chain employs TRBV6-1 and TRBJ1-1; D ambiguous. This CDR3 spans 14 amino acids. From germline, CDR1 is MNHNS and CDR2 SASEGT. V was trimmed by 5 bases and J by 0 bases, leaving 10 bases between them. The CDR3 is CASSTTGMNTEAFF. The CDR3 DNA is TGTGCCAGCAGTACTACGGGTATGAACACTGAAGCTTTCTTT.

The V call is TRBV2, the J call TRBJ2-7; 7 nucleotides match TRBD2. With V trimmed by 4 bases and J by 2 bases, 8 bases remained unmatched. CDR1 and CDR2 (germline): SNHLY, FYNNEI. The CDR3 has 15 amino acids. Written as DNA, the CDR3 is TGTGCCAGCAGTGTATCCGGGACTAAGCCCTACGAGCAGTACTTC. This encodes CASSVSGTKPYEQYF.

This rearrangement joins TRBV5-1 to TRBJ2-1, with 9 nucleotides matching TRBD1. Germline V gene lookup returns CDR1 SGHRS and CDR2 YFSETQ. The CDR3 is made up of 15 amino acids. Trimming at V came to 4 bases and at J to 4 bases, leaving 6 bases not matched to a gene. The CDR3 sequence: CASSRDRAGYNEQFF. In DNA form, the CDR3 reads TGCGCCAGCAGCAGGGACAGGGCGGGTTACAATGAGCAGTTCTTC.

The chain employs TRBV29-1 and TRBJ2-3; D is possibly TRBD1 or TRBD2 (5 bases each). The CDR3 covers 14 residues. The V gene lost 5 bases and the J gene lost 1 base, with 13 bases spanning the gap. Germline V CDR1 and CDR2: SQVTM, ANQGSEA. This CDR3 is CSVKDPGRTDTQYF. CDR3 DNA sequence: TGCAGCGTTAAGGATCCGGGACGCACAGATACGCAGTATTTT.

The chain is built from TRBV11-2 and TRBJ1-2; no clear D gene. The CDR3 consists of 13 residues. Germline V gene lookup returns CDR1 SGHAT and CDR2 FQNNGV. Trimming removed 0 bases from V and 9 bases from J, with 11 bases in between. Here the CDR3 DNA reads TGTGCCAGCAGCTTAGATCGTAGGAGGAGCTACACCTTC. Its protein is CASSLDRRRSYTF.

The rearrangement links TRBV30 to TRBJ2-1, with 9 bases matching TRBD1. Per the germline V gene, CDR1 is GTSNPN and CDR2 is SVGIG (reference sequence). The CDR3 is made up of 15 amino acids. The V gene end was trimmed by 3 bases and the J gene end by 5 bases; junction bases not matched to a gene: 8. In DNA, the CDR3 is TGTGCCTGGAGGCTTAGCGGACAGGGGCACAATGAGCAGTTCTTC. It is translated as CAWRLSGQGHNEQFF.

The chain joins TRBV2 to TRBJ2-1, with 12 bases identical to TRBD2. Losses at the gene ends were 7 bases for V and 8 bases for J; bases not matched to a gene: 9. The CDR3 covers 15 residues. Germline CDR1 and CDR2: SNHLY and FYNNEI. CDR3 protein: CASTPRLAGADEQFF. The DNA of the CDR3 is TGTGCCAGCACACCCCGACTAGCGGGAGCCGATGAGCAGTTCTTC.